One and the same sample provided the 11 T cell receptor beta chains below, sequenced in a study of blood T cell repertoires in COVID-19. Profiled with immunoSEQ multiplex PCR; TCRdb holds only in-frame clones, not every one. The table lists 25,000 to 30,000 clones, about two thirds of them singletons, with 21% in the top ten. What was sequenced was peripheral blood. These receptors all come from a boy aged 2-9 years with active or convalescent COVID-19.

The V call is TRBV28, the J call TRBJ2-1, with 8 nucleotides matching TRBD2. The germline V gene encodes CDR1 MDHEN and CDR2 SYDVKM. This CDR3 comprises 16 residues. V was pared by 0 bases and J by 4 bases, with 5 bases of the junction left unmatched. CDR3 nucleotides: TGTGCCAGCAGTTTATGGGCTAGCGGGCGGTACAATGAGCAGTTCTTC. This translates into CASSLWASGRYNEQFF.

The CDR3 here is CASSQPTGDLEAFF. CDR3 nucleotides: TGTGCCAGCAGCCAGCCTACAGGAGACCTTGAAGCTTTCTTT. The chain carries TRBV7-8 and TRBJ1-1; possibly TRBD1 for D (5 bases). V dropped 5 bases and J dropped 7 bases, with 17 bases sitting between them. This CDR3 contains 14 residues. CDR1 and CDR2 from the germline V gene are SGHVS and FQNEAQ.

CDR3 coding DNA: TGTGCCAGCAGTAAAAGGACTAGCGGGAGAGGGGAAGAGACCCAGTACTTC. Translation gives CASSKRTSGRGEETQYF. This chain connects TRBV27 to TRBJ2-5; 13 bases are shared with TRBD2. CDR1 MNHEY and CDR2 SMNVEV come from the germline V gene (reference sequence). J lost 3 bases, V lost 5 bases, and 9 bases had no gene match. The CDR3 covers 17 residues.

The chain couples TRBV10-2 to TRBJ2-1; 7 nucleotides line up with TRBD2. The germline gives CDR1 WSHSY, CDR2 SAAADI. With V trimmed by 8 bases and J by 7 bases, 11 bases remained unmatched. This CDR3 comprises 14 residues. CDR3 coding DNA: TGCGCCAGCCCCCGGGACTACCCCTGGAATGAGCAGTTCTTC. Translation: CASPRDYPWNEQFF.

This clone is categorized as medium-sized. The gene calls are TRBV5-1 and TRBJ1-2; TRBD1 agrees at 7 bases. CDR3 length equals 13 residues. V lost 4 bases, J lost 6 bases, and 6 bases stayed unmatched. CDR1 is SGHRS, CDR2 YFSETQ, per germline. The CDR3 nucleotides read TGCGCCAGCAGCGAACAGGGGAAAGATGGCTACACCTTC. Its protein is CASSEQGKDGYTF.

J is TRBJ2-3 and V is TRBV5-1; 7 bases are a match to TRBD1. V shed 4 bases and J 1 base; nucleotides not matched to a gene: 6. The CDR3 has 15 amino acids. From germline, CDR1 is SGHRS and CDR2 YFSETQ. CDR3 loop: CASSRGQDRTDTQYF. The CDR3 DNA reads TGCGCCAGCAGCCGTGGACAGGACCGCACAGATACGCAGTATTTT.

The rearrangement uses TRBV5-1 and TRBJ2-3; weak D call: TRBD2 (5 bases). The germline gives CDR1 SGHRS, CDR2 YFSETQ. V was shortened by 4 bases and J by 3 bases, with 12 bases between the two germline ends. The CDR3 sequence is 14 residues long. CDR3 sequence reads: CASSPAVSTDTQYF. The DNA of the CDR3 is TGCGCCAGCAGCCCAGCGGTTAGTACAGATACGCAGTATTTT.

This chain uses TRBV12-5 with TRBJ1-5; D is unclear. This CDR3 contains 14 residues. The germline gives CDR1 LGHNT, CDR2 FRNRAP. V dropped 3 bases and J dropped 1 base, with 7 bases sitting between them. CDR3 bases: TGTGCTAGTGGTTTAAGCCTCAGCAATCAGCCCCAGCATTTT. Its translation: CASGLSLSNQPQHF.

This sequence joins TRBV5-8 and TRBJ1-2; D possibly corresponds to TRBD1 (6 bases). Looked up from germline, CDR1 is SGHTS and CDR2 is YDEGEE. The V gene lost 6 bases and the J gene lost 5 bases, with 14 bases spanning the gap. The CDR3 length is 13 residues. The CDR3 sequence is CASTPDRLYGYTF. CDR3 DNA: TGTGCCAGCACCCCAGACAGGCTTTATGGCTACACCTTC.

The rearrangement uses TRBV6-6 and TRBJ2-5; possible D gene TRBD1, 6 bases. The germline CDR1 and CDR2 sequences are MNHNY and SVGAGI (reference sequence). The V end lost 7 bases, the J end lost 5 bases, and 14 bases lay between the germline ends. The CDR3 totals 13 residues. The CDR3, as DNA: TGTGCCAGCAACTTACAGGGAAGCGAGACCCAGTACTTC. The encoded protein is CASNLQGSETQYF.

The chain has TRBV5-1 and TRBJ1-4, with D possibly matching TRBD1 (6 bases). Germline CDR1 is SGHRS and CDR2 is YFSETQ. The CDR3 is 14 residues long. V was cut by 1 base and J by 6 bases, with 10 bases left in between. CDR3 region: CASSLQGRDEKLFF. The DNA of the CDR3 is TGCGCCAGCAGCTTGCAGGGGAGGGATGAAAAACTGTTTTTT.